The 5 T cell receptor beta chains listed next were all sequenced from one sample in a study of blood T cell repertoires in COVID-19. The assay was immunoSEQ multiplex PCR, and TCRdb's table has in-frame clones only and misses some. This table has some 380,000 clones, roughly 86% appearing once. Specimen: PBMCs or T cells enriched from blood (not recorded which). Receptors originate from a middle-aged woman with acute COVID-19.

The V call is TRBV4-2, the J call TRBJ1-2; 7 nucleotides line up with TRBD1. This CDR3 contains 15 residues. Germline V lookup: CDR1 LGHNA, CDR2 YNFKEQ. With 0 bases clipped from V and 3 bases from J, the junction kept 4 bases outside the gene matches. CDR3 sequence: CASSQDLTGHYGYTF. Written as DNA, the CDR3 is TGTGCCAGCAGCCAAGACTTGACAGGGCACTATGGCTACACCTTC.

V is TRBV2 and J is TRBJ1-3; TRBD1 matches 10 bases. This CDR3 comprises 15 residues. The V gene's germline CDR1 is SNHLY and CDR2 FYNNEI. V lost 6 bases and J lost 2; bases outside the gene matches: 4. CDR3 in DNA: TGTGCCAGCAGCCCAGACAGGGGGCCTGGAAACACCATATATTTT. Translation gives CASSPDRGPGNTIYF. Looking up the rest from reference TRBV2 and TRBJ1-3 gives the full variable domain: EPEVTQTPSHQVTQMGQEVILRCVPISNHLYFYWYRQILGQKVEFLVSFYNNEISEKSEIFDDQFSVERPDGSNFTLKIRSTKLEDSAMYFCASSPDRGPGNTIYFGEGSWLTVV.

The chain joins TRBV30 to TRBJ1-1; D call uncertain. Trimming stripped 2 bases from V and 0 bases from J, with 4 bases between. Per germline, CDR1 GTSNPN and CDR2 SVGIG (reference sequence). This CDR3 has 12 residues. The CDR3 DNA reads TGTGCCTGGAGTTTAATGAACACTGAAGCTTTCTTT. Its translation: CAWSLMNTEAFF.

The chain recombines TRBV20-1 with TRBJ1-5; the D gene is possibly TRBD1 (5 bases). The V and J ends lost 3 bases and 4 bases respectively, with 13 bases between them. The CDR3 has 14 residues. Germline loops: CDR1 DFQATT, CDR2 SNEGSKA (reference sequence). CDR3 bases: TGCAGTGCTAGTGGTGCTGGGGGGAATCAGCCCCAGCATTTT. The encoded protein is CSASGAGGNQPQHF.

The chain combines TRBV5-1 with TRBJ2-2, with TRBD1 as a possible D gene (5 bases). The CDR3 is 16 amino acids. V was shortened by 1 base and J by 0 bases, with 10 bases between the two germline ends. The germline gives CDR1 SGHRS, CDR2 YFSETQ. The CDR3 spells CASSLWQGTNTGELFF. In DNA form, the CDR3 reads TGCGCCAGCAGCTTGTGGCAGGGTACGAACACCGGGGAGCTGTTTTTT.